The rows below give T cell receptor beta chains drawn from one sample of a study of T cells in Graves' hyperthyroidism and ophthalmopathy. MiXCR was run by TCRdb on the multiplex PCR reads, yielding one entry per CDR3 protein. The data hold roughly 380,000 distinct CDR3 sequences, with approximately 13% observed a single time. Sequencing was performed on blood. These receptors were taken from a man aged 30 to 39 with Graves' hyperthyroidism that later progressed to Graves' ophthalmopathy. Both conserved end residues are part of each CDR3. Fields, in order: clone size, D gene, J gene, CDR3 length, V gene, CDR3 DNA, CDR3 protein. D genes are given only for firm matches. Clone sizes are given selectively: once, few, many, or a class where the clone is expanded.

>many|.|TRBJ2-1|13|TRBV12-3/TRBV12-4
TGTGCCAGCAGCTTTTTTTGGGTGGATGAGCAGTTCTTC
CASSFFWVDEQFF
>many|.|TRBJ1-1|14|TRBV25-1
TGTGCCAGCAGTGATCCCAAGCGGAGGTGGTCGGCTTTCTTT
CASSDPKRRWSAFF
>.|.|TRBJ2-7|14|TRBV7-2
TGTGCCAGCAGCCCCGCTGCCGGGGCTTACGAGCAGTACTTC
CASSPAAGAYEQYF
>many|.|TRBJ2-7|16|TRBV6-1
TGTGCCAGCAGTGAGCCTTGGGGGGGGGGCCACTACGAGCAGTACTTC
CASSEPWGGGHYEQYF
>.|.|TRBJ1-2|18|TRBV30
TGTGCCTGGAGTCTGGACAGAGAGGGTGAAGGACCCTCCTATGGCTACACCTTC
CAWSLDREGEGPSYGYTF
>.|.|TRBJ1-1|13|TRBV30
TGTGCCGGATCAGACAGGAGATATATTGGTGCTTTCTTT
CAGSDRRYIGAFF
>many|TRBD2|TRBJ2-7|14|TRBV15
TGTGCCACCAGCAGAGGTAGCGGGAGGTACGAGCAGTACTTC
CATSRGSGRYEQYF
>.|.|TRBJ1-3|13|TRBV9
TGTGCCAGCAGTAAGGCCTCTGGAAACACCATATATTTT
CASSKASGNTIYF
>.|.|TRBJ2-1|16|TRBV20-1
TGCAGTGCTAGCGGGGGCCCGCGGAGCTCCTACAATGAGCAGTTCTTC
CSASGGPRSSYNEQFF
>many|.|TRBJ1-1|13|TRBV30
TGTGCCTGGAACCAGGGGATGGGGGTTGAAGCTTTCTTT
CAWNQGMGVEAFF
>few|.|TRBJ2-6|14|TRBV30
TGTGCCTGGAGCTCCGGATCGGGGGCCAACGTCCTGACTTTC
CAWSSGSGANVLTF
>many|.|TRBJ2-5|14|TRBV20-1
TGCAGTCTATTGGGACAACCGAACCAAGAGACCCAGTACTTC
CSLLGQPNQETQYF
>.|.|TRBJ2-5|13|TRBV6-1
TGTCCCAGCGGAGGACAACTCCAAGAGACCCAGTACTTC
CPSGGQLQETQYF
>many|TRBD1|TRBJ2-7|15|TRBV6-1
TGTGCCAGCAGTGAAAGAGGGACAGGGGGCTACGAGCAGTACTTC
CASSERGTGGYEQYF
>many|TRBD1|TRBJ1-1|14|TRBV7-2
TGTGCCAGCAGCAAGGGACAGGGGAACACTGAAGCTTTCTTT
CASSKGQGNTEAFF
>many|TRBD1|TRBJ1-2|15|TRBV6-5
TGTGCCAGCAGTTACTCCTTGGAGGGGGCGCATGGCTACACCTTC
CASSYSLEGAHGYTF
>many|TRBD1|TRBJ2-5|14|TRBV10-3
TGTGCCATCAGTGGGGACAGAGGTATTGAGACCCAGTACTTC
CAISGDRGIETQYF
>few|.|TRBJ2-5|13|TRBV3-1
TGTGCCAGCACCGGTTGGGGTGAAGAGACCCAGTACTTC
CASTGWGEETQYF
>many|.|TRBJ1-5|13|TRBV20-1
TGCAGTGCTAGCGAGGGCATTCGTCGGCCCCAGCATTTT
CSASEGIRRPQHF
>few|TRBD1|TRBJ1-2|12|TRBV5-1
TGCGCCACACGACAGGGGAGTAATGGCTACACCTTC
CATRQGSNGYTF
>few|.|TRBJ1-1|11|TRBV12-5
TGTGCTAGTGTTAAAAACACTGAAGCTTTCTTT
CASVKNTEAFF
>.|.|TRBJ2-1|13|TRBV13
TGTGCCAGCGGGGGCCCAGGGGTCAATGAGCAGTTCTTC
CASGGPGVNEQFF
>few|.|TRBJ1-3|16|TRBV2
TGTGCCAGCAGAGGCGACGGTGCCACAACTGGAAACACCATATATTTT
CASRGDGATTGNTIYF
>few|.|TRBJ2-4|16|TRBV12-3/TRBV12-4
TGTGCCAGCAGTCCAGGGGAAGCTGGGGCCAAAAACATTCAGTACTTC
CASSPGEAGAKNIQYF
>few|.|TRBJ1-2|13|TRBV28
TGTGCCAGCAGTGCGGGCCAAGATGGTGGCTACACCTTC
CASSAGQDGGYTF
>few|TRBD2|TRBJ2-1|17|TRBV7-9
TGTGCCAGCAGCTTATATCGGACTAGCAGACCCTACAATGAGCAGTTCTTC
CASSLYRTSRPYNEQFF
>few|TRBD2|TRBJ2-5|14|TRBV7-7
TGTGCTAGCAGCTTTAGGGGACTAGAGGAGACCCAGTACTTC
CASSFRGLEETQYF
>few|TRBD1|TRBJ2-1|16|TRBV12-5
TGTGCTAGTGGTTTCTCCCGGGACAGGTTGGGGGATGAGCAGTTCTTC
CASGFSRDRLGDEQFF
>many|TRBD2|TRBJ2-7|14|TRBV20-1
TGCAGTGCTAGCGGGACTAGCGGCCTCTACGAGCAGTACTTC
CSASGTSGLYEQYF
>.|.|TRBJ1-1|14|TRBV6-1
TGTGCCAGCAGTTTAGGGGGGGGGGCTCCTGAAGCTTTCTTT
CASSLGGGAPEAFF
>.|TRBD1|TRBJ1-1|15|TRBV6-1
TGTGCCAGCACTGAAGGGGAGGGGGCAGGCACTGAAGCTTTCTTT
CASTEGEGAGTEAFF
>many|.|TRBJ2-3|13|TRBV2
TGTGCCAGCACTCGGAGGGGAGGAGATACGCAGTATTTT
CASTRRGGDTQYF
>many|TRBD1|TRBJ2-1|14|TRBV28
TGTGCCAGCAGTCGACAGGGAAGCCACAATGAGCAGTTCTTC
CASSRQGSHNEQFF
>many|.|TRBJ2-7|12|TRBV20-1
TGCAGTGCTAGCCGCAGACGCGTCGAGCAGTACTTC
CSASRRRVEQYF
>many|.|TRBJ1-1|12|TRBV9
TGTGCCAGCAGCACGGTCGGCACTGAAGCTTTCTTT
CASSTVGTEAFF
>.|TRBD1|TRBJ2-1|17|TRBV6-5
TGTGCCAGCAGTTACTCTTCGACAGGGGAGGTTTACAATGAGCAGTTCTTC
CASSYSSTGEVYNEQFF
>many|.|TRBJ1-5|13|TRBV30
TGTGCCTGGAGTGGGATGGCCACTCAGCCCCAGCATTTT
CAWSGMATQPQHF